This is a list of T cell receptor beta chains from one sample in a study of human T cells and chemical hapten exposure. TCRdb re-derived calls from the RACE reads in MiXCR, one entry per CDR3 protein. The sample lists approximately 97,000 distinct CDR3 sequences; roughly 27% were seen once. The input for sequencing was whole blood, taken in connection with sensitization to the hapten diphenylcyclopropenone (DPC). These receptors came from a man between 35 and 55 years old with alopecia areata. Some clones in this sample may be carry-over from other donors' samples. Each CDR3 is given with its conserved first and last residue. The order of the fields is clone size, J gene, V gene, D gene, CDR3 DNA, CDR3 protein. The D gene is left open where the match is weak. Clone size is shown for a subset of rows, as once, few, many or a class of expanded clone.

few TRBJ2-2 TRBV10-2 . TGCGCCAGCAGTGAAAGAACAGCCGGGGAGCTGTTTTTT CASSERTAGELFF
. TRBJ2-1 TRBV6-1 TRBD2 TGTGCCAGCAGTGAACGGAGCGGGGGCTACAATGAGCAGTTCTTC CASSERSGGYNEQFF
. TRBJ2-2 TRBV6-5 . TGTGCCAGCAGCCTCGGGACCTCCATCCCCGGGGAGCTGTTTTTT CASSLGTSIPGELFF
. TRBJ2-5 TRBV25-1 . TGTGCCAGCAGTGAGATGGCGGCCCAGTACTTC CASSEMAAQYF
. TRBJ1-5 TRBV28 . TGTGCCAGCAGCAGAAGCTTACCTGGGTTTCAGCCCCAGCATTTT CASSRSLPGFQPQHF
. TRBJ2-7 TRBV28 TRBD2 TGTGCCAGCAGAGTCCGGGACTACTACGAGCAGTACTTC CASRVRDYYEQYF
few TRBJ2-7 TRBV27 TRBD1 TGTGCCAGCAGTTTCCGACAGGGGGCCTACGAGCAGTACTTC CASSFRQGAYEQYF
few TRBJ1-1 TRBV12-3/TRBV12-4 . TGTGCCAGCAGTTTGGGAAGTGGTGAAGCTTTCTTT CASSLGSGEAFF
. TRBJ2-7 TRBV10-1 . TGCGCCAGCAGTACCGGCGGTGGAGTCGAGCAGTACTTC CASSTGGGVEQYF
. TRBJ2-3 TRBV5-1 . TGCGCCAGCAGCTTGCCCAGCGGGCTCACAGATACGCAGTATTTT CASSLPSGLTDTQYF
few TRBJ2-5 TRBV7-2 . TGTGCCAGCACCAAAGGGGGGGGGGAAAAGACCCAGTACTTC CASTKGGGEKTQYF
few TRBJ2-7 TRBV10-3 . TGTGCCATCAGGGGACCGGGGTCGATACGCGAGCAGTACTTC CAIRGPGSIREQYF
. TRBJ2-5 TRBV27 TRBD2 TGTGCCAGCAGTCCGCCCCCCGGACTAGCGGGAGGGGAAGAGACCCAGTACTTC CASSPPPGLAGGEETQYF
. TRBJ2-7 TRBV7-9 . TGTGCCAGCAGCAGGGACTCAACACCCTACGAGCAGTACTTC CASSRDSTPYEQYF
. TRBJ2-6 TRBV6-2/TRBV6-3 . TGTGCCAGCAGTTACAGTGGATCTGGGGCCAACGTCCTGACTTTC CASSYSGSGANVLTF
few TRBJ2-3 TRBV28 TRBD2 TGTGCCAGCAGTTCCTTAACGGGGGGTCGAGCTACGCAGTATTTT CASSSLTGGRATQYF
many TRBJ2-3 TRBV27 TRBD2 TGTGCCAGCAGTTTGGGGGGGGGTGCGCAGTATTTT CASSLGGGAQYF
few TRBJ2-7 TRBV7-2 . TGTGCCAGCAGCTTAGTTACTACCTCCTACGAGCAGTACTTC CASSLVTTSYEQYF
few TRBJ1-1 TRBV9 TRBD1 TGTGCCAGCAGCTCAAGGTGGGACAGGGAATACACTGAAGCTTTCTTT CASSSRWDREYTEAFF
. TRBJ2-5 TRBV3-1 . TGTGCCAGCAGCCAAGTTACTGGGACAACCCAAGAGACCCAGTACTTC CASSQVTGTTQETQYF
few TRBJ1-5 TRBV7-2 . TGTGCCAGCAGCGGGGGACCGAGCAATCAGCCCCAGCATTTT CASSGGPSNQPQHF
. TRBJ2-5 TRBV2 . TGTGCCAGCAGTGCGACAGTTTCCTCCGAGACCCAGTACTTC CASSATVSSETQYF
. TRBJ1-2 TRBV29-1 TRBD1 TGCAGCGTTAAAACGACAGGGGGCTATGGCTACACCTTC CSVKTTGGYGYTF
. TRBJ2-3 TRBV20-1 TRBD2 TGCAGTGCTAGCCCCCTAGCGGGAGGTCTAGATACGCAGTATTTT CSASPLAGGLDTQYF
. TRBJ2-7 TRBV27 TRBD2 TGTGCCAGCAGCTTCCAAAGACTAGCGGTCTACGAGCAGTACTTC CASSFQRLAVYEQYF
. TRBJ1-3 TRBV14 . TGTGCCAGCAGCCAAGAAAAAGGCTTCTCTGGAAACACCATATATTTT CASSQEKGFSGNTIYF
. TRBJ2-5 TRBV5-1 . TGCGCCAGCAGCTCGACCCCGGGGCCCGAAGAGACCCAGTACTTC CASSSTPGPEETQYF
. TRBJ2-1 TRBV12-3/TRBV12-4 . TGTGCCAGCAGTTTAGTTACCAATGAGCAGTTCTTC CASSLVTNEQFF
. TRBJ2-3 TRBV18 . TGTGCCAGCTCACCAGGAAGCGGTTTTGGCACAGATACGCAGTATTTT CASSPGSGFGTDTQYF
few TRBJ2-1 TRBV7-2 TRBD1 TGTGCCAGCAGCCCCCCCCGGGACAGGGTGAATGAGCAGTTCTTC CASSPPRDRVNEQFF
. TRBJ2-1 TRBV7-3 . TGTGCCAGCAGCTCTCGAGGATCTGGGACCTGGGGTGACAATGAGCAGTTCTTC CASSSRGSGTWGDNEQFF
few TRBJ2-7 TRBV5-1 . TGCGCCAGCAGCTCAAGTCGGCGGGGTTACGAGCAGTACTTC CASSSSRRGYEQYF
few TRBJ1-4 TRBV4-3 . TGCGCCAGCAGCCAATTACCCGGTGAAAAACTGTTTTTT CASSQLPGEKLFF
few TRBJ2-6 TRBV28 . TGTGCCAGCAGTTTTTTTGGTGCCAGGGAATCCAACGTCCTGACTTTC CASSFFGARESNVLTF
few TRBJ2-5 TRBV6-2/TRBV6-3 TRBD2 TGTGCCAGCGGTAGCGGGGAGGTCAAGACCCAGTACTTC CASGSGEVKTQYF
few TRBJ2-3 TRBV10-3 . TGTGCCATCAGTGAGACCACGGAAACAGATACGCAGTATTTT CAISETTETDTQYF
few TRBJ2-2 TRBV7-9 . TGTGCCAGCAGCTTCTTCACCGGGGAGCTGTTTTTT CASSFFTGELFF
. TRBJ2-2 TRBV29-1 TRBD1 TGCAGCGTCGGGACAGACCCCGTGGGCACCGGGGAGCTGTTTTTT CSVGTDPVGTGELFF
. TRBJ2-6 TRBV6-5 . TGTGCCAGCAGTTACTCGAGGGCGCCTGGGGCCAACGTCCTGACTTTC CASSYSRAPGANVLTF
. TRBJ2-5 TRBV7-9 . TGTGCCAGCAGCTCAACAGGTTCTAGCGCAGAGACCCAGTACTTC CASSSTGSSAETQYF
. TRBJ2-1 TRBV20-1 TRBD2 TGCAGTGCTAGAGATAGCGGGAGAGTTTCCAATGAGCAGTTCTTC CSARDSGRVSNEQFF
few TRBJ1-1 TRBV5-1 . TGCGCCAGCCGTGACCGGGTCCAGTCGGACACTGAAGCTTTCTTT CASRDRVQSDTEAFF
few TRBJ2-4 TRBV5-6 . TGTGCCAGCAGCTCGAATACGCGGGCCAAAAACATTCAGTACTTC CASSSNTRAKNIQYF
few TRBJ1-6 TRBV28 . TGTGCCAGCAGACTTGGGAGATCCTATAATTCACCCCTCCACTTT CASRLGRSYNSPLHF
few TRBJ1-1 TRBV6-5 TRBD1 TGTGCCAGCAGCTATGGACAGGCCACTGAAGCTTTCTTT CASSYGQATEAFF
. TRBJ2-7 TRBV4-3 . TGCGCCAGCAGCCAAGATCCCCTTCCGACAGCCGGGTACTACGAGCAGTACTTC CASSQDPLPTAGYYEQYF
few TRBJ2-7 TRBV5-1 . TGCGCCAGCAGCTTTGACGGTTCCTACGAGCAGTACTTC CASSFDGSYEQYF
. TRBJ2-3 TRBV27 . TGTGCCAGCAGTTTGGGGTGGGGGGCAGAAGATACGCAGTATTTT CASSLGWGAEDTQYF
. TRBJ2-1 TRBV5-5 . TGTGCCAGCAGTCTCGCCGGGAGCTCCTACAATGAGCAGTTCTTC CASSLAGSSYNEQFF
. TRBJ2-2 TRBV24-1 . TGTGCCACCAGTGATCCCCGGGGGCTTAACACCGGGGAGCTGTTTTTT CATSDPRGLNTGELFF
. TRBJ2-1 TRBV28 . TGTGCCAGCAGTTCCGGACACCTCGACTCCTACAATGAGCAGTTCTTC CASSSGHLDSYNEQFF
. TRBJ2-5 TRBV20-1 TRBD2 TGCAGTGCTCAAAGGACTAGCGGGAGGGCAGAGACCCAGTACTTC CSAQRTSGRAETQYF
. TRBJ1-1 TRBV16 . TGTGCCAGCAGCCCCGACAGACCAGAAGCTTTCTTT CASSPDRPEAFF
. TRBJ2-1 TRBV28 TRBD1 TGTGCCAGCAGCACCCCGGGGACAGCAGGGCAGTTCTTC CASSTPGTAGQFF
. TRBJ2-1 TRBV4-3 TRBD2 TGCGCCAGCAGCCAAGATCTTGGGACTAGCGGGAGCAATGAGCAGTTCTTC CASSQDLGTSGSNEQFF
few TRBJ2-1 TRBV13 TRBD2 TGTGCCAGCAGCTTGGGGCTAGCGGGACCCAACAATGAGCAGTTCTTC CASSLGLAGPNNEQFF
few TRBJ2-1 TRBV2 TRBD2 TGTGCCAGCACCTTTCTAGCGGGAGTGAATGAGCAGTTCTTC CASTFLAGVNEQFF
. TRBJ2-1 TRBV25-1 TRBD2 TGTGCCAGCAGTGAATCCACTAGCGGGGGGTACAATGAGCAGTTCTTC CASSESTSGGYNEQFF
few TRBJ2-5 TRBV7-2 . TGTGCCAGCAGCCTGAGGGTGGGCTTTGGAAGAGAGACCCAGTACTTC CASSLRVGFGRETQYF
. TRBJ2-6 TRBV12-3/TRBV12-4 TRBD2 TGTGCCAGCAGTCCGGGACTAGCGGGAGTCGGTGGGGCCAACGTCCTGACTTTC CASSPGLAGVGGANVLTF